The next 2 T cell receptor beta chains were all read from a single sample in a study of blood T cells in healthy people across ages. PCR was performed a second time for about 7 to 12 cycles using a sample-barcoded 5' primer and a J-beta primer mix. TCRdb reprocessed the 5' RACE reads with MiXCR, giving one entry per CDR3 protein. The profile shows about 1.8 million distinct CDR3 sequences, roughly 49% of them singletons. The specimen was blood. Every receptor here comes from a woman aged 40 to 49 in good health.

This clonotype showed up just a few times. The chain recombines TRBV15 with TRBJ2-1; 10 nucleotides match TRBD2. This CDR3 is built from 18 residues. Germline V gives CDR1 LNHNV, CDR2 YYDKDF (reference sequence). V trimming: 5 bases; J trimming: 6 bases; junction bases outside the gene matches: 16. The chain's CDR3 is CATSGYRTSGGASNEQFF. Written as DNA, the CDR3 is TGTGCCACCAGCGGATACCGAACGAGCGGGGGGGCCTCCAATGAGCAGTTCTTC.

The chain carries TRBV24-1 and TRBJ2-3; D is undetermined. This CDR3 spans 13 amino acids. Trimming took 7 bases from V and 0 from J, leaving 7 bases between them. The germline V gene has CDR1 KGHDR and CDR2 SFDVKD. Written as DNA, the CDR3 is TGTGCCACCAGAGAGCGCAGCACAGATACGCAGTATTTT. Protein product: CATRERSTDTQYF.